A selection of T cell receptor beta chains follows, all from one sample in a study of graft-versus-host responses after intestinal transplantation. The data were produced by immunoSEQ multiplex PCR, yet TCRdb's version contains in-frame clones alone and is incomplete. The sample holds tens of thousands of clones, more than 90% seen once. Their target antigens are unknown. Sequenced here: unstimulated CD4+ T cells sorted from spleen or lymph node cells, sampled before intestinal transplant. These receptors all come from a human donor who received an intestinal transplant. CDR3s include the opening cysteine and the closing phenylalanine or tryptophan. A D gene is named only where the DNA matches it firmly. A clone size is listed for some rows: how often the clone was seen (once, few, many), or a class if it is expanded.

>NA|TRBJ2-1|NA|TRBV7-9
TGTGCCAGCAGCTTAGCCTCCAAGCAGTTCTTC
CASSLASKQFF
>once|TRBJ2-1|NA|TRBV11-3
TGTGCCAGCAGCCCCAGTCAAGGCTCCTACAATGAGCAGTTCTTC
CASSPSQGSYNEQFF
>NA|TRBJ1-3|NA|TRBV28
TGTGCCAGCAGTGTCCGGGCCCCACGAAACACCATATATTTT
CASSVRAPRNTIYF
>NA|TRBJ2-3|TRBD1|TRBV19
TGTGCCAGTAGTCAACAGGGGGCTAGCACAGATACGCAGTATTTT
CASSQQGASTDTQYF
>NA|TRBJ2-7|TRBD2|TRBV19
TGTGCCAGTAGTATCGGACTAGCGGGGACCTACGAGCAGTACTTC
CASSIGLAGTYEQYF
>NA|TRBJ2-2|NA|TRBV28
TGTGCCAGCACCCGGACCGACGCGAACACCGGGGAGCTGTTTTTT
CASTRTDANTGELFF
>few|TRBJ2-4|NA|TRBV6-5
TGTGCCAGCAGTTACAGGGGACAAAACATTCAGTACTTC
CASSYRGQNIQYF
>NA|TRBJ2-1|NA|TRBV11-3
TGTGCCAGCAGCATGTTGGATGAGCAGTTCTTC
CASSMLDEQFF
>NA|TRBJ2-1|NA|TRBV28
TGTGCCAGCAGTTTTTCGAATGAGCAGTTCTTC
CASSFSNEQFF
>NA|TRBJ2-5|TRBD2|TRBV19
TGTGCCACCAAAGCTAGCGGCCAAGAGACCCAGTACTTC
CATKASGQETQYF
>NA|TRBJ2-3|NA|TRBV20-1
TGCAGTGCTAGACGTGCAGATACGCAGTATTTT
CSARRADTQYF
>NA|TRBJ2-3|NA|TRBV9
TGTGCCAGCAGCGCTTCCCGGTGGGGGAGTAGCACAGATACGCAGTATTTT
CASSASRWGSSTDTQYF
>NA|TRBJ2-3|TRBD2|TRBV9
TGTGCCAGCAGCGGACTAGCGGGAGGGAGTGCAGATACGCAGTATTTT
CASSGLAGGSADTQYF
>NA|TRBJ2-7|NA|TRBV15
TGTGCCACCAGCAGAGATGTTGCGACGGGAGAATACGAGCAGTACTTC
CATSRDVATGEYEQYF
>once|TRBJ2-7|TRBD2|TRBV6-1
TGTGCCAGCAGTGAAGAGTGGGTAGCGGGGGTCTACGAGCAGTACTTC
CASSEEWVAGVYEQYF
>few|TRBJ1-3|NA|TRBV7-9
TGTGCCAGCAGCTACGGCCTTGGAAACACCATATATTTT
CASSYGLGNTIYF
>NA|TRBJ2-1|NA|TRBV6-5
TGTGCCAGCAGTTACTTGGGAACTTTATACAATGAGCAGTTCTTC
CASSYLGTLYNEQFF
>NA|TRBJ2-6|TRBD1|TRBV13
TGTGCCAGCAGCCCAAACTACCGGGACAGGGGCTCTGGGGCCAACGTCCTGACTTTC
CASSPNYRDRGSGANVLTF
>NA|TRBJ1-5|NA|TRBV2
TGTGCCAGCGACGGCACAGGCAGTATATCGCCTCAGCCCCAGCATTTT
CASDGTGSISPQPQHF
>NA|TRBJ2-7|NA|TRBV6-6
TGTGCCAGCAGTTACTCTCGGGGGCCAGCCGAGCAGTACTTC
CASSYSRGPAEQYF
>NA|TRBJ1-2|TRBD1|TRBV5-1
TGCGCCAGCAGCTTTGGACAGGGAGATGGCTACACCTTC
CASSFGQGDGYTF
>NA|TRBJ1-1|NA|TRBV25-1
TGTGCCAGCACGGGTTTCACTGAAGCTTTCTTT
CASTGFTEAFF
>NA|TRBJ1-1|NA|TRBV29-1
TGCAGCGTTCCTGGAAGGATATTCGGGGACACTGAAGCTTTCTTT
CSVPGRIFGDTEAFF
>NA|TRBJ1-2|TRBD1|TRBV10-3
TGTGCCATCAGTGAGCGGACAGGGGTTTCCAATGGCTACACCTTC
CAISERTGVSNGYTF
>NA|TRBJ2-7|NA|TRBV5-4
TGTGCCAGCAGCTTGAAGGGGCTCCTCTACGAGCAGTACTTC
CASSLKGLLYEQYF
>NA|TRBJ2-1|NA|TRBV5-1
TGCGCCAGCAGCCCCGGGACGGCGGTTAACAATGAGCAGTTCTTC
CASSPGTAVNNEQFF
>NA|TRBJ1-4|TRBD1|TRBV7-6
TGTGCCAGCAGCTTAGCGTGGGGACAGGGTCGAGAAAAACTGTTTTTT
CASSLAWGQGREKLFF
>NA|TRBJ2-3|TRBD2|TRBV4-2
TGTGCCAGCAGCCAAGTGGCGGGAGTTAACGGAGATACGCAGTATTTT
CASSQVAGVNGDTQYF
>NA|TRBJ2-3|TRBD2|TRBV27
TGTGCCAGCAGTTTATCGACTGGCACCCTAGCGGACTCCACAGATACGCAGTATTTT
CASSLSTGTLADSTDTQYF
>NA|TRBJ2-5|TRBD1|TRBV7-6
TGTGCCAGCAGCTTAGAGGGAACAGGGGCCCAGTACTTC
CASSLEGTGAQYF
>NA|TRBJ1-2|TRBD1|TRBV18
TGTGCCAGCTCACCACGGGACAGGGGTTACACCTTC
CASSPRDRGYTF
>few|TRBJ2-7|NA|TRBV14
TGTGCCAGCAGCCAAGAGGAAAGGTCAGGGTGGAACTTC
CASSQEERSGWNF
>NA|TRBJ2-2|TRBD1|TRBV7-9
TGTGCCAGCACCCCGGACAGGACCAACACCGGGGAGCTGTTTTTT
CASTPDRTNTGELFF
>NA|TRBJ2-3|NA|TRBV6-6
TGTGCCAGCATTAACCCCGTTGGGGGCAGAGCAGATACGCAGTATTTT
CASINPVGGRADTQYF
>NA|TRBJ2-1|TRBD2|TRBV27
TGTGCCAGCAGTTTAAGGGGGGGGACTAGCGGGAATTTGTGGCCTTACAATGAGCAGTTCTTC
CASSLRGGTSGNLWPYNEQFF
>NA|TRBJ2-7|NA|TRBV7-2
TGTGCCAGCAGCGACCCCACGGCTCCGCAGTACTTC
CASSDPTAPQYF
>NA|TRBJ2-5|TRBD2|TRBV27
TGTGCCAGCAAAAGTAGCGGGAGTGAAAAGACCCAGTACTTC
CASKSSGSEKTQYF
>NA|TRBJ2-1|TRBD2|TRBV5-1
TGCGCCAGCAGCTTGGACCTAGCGGGAGGGACCAATGAGCAGTTCTTC
CASSLDLAGGTNEQFF
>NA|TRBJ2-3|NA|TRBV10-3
TGTGCCATACGACGGACAGATACGCAGTATTTT
CAIRRTDTQYF